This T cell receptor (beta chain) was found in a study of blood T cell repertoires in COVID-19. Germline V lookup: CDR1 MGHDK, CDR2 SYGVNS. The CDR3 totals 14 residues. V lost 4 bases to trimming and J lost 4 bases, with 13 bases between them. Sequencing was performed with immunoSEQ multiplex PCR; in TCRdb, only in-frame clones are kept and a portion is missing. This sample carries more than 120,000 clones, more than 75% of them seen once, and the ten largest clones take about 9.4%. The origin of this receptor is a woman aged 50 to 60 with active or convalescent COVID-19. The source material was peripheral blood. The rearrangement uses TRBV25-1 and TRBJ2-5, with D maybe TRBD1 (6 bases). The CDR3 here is CASSGHRVGETQYF. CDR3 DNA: TGTGCCAGCAGTGGACACAGGGTGGGAGAGACCCAGTACTTC. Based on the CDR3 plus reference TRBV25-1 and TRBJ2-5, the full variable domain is EADIYQTPRYLVIGTGKKITLECSQTMGHDKMYWYQQDPGMELHLIHYSYGVNSTEKGDLSSESTVSRIRTEHFPLTLESARPSHTSQYLCASSGHRVGETQYFGPGTRLLVL.